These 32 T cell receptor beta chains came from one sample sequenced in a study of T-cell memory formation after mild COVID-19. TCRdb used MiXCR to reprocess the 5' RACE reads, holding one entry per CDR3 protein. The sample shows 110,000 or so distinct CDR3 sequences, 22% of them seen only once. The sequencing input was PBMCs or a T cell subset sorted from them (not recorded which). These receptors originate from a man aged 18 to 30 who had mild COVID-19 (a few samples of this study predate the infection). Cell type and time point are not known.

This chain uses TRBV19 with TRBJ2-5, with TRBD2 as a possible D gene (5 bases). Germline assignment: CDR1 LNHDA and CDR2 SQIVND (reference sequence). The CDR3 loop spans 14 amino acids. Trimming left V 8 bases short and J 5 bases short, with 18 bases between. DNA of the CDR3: TGTGCCAGTCAAAGGAATGGCGGGTTTGAGACCCAGTACTTC. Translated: CASQRNGGFETQYF.

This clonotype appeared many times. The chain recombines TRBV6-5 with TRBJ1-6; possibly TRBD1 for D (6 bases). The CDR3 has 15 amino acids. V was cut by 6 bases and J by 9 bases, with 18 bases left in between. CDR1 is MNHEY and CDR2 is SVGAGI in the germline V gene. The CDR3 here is CASSQYTGRSSPLHF. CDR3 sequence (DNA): TGTGCCAGCAGCCAGTACACAGGGAGATCTTCACCCCTCCACTTT.

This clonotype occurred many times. The CDR3 DNA sequence: TGCGCCAGCAGCCCAAGATACGTAAGCACAGATACGCAGTATTTT. Translated: CASSPRYVSTDTQYF. V gene TRBV4-1 combines with J gene TRBJ2-3, with unresolved D. The CDR3 contains 15 residues. Looked up from germline, CDR1 is MGHRA and CDR2 is YSYEKL. V lost 4 bases and J 0 bases, leaving 11 bases between the germline ends.

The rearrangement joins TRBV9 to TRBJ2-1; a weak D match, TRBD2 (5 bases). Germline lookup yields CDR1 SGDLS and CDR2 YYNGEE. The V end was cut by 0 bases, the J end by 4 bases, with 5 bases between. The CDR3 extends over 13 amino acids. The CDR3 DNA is TGTGCCAGCAGCGTAGGGAGGTACAATGAGCAGTTCTTC. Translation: CASSVGRYNEQFF.

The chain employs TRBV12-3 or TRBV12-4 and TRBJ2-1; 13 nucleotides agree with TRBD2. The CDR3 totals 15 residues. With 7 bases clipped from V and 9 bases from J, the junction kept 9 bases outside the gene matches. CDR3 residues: CASTTTSGGAAEQFF. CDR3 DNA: TGTGCCAGCACCACTACTAGCGGGGGGGCCGCTGAGCAGTTCTTC.

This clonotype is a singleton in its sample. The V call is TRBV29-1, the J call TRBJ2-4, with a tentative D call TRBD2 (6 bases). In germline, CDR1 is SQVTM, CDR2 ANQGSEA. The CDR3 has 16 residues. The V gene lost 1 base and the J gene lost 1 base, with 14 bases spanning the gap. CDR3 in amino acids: CSVEAGESWAKNIQYF. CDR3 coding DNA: TGCAGCGTTGAAGCGGGGGAAAGTTGGGCCAAAAACATTCAGTACTTC.

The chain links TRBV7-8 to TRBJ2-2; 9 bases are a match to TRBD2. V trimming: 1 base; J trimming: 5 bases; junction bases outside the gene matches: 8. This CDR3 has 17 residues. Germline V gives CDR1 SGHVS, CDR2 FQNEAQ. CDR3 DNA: TGTGCCAGCAGCTTAGGAGTAGCTCTAGCGGGGACCGGGGAGCTGTTTTTT. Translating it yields CASSLGVALAGTGELFF.

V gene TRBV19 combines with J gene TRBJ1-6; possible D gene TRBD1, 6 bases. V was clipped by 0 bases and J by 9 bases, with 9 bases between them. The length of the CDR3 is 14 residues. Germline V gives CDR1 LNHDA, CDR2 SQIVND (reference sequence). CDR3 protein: CASSIDSGVSPLHF. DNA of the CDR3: TGTGCCAGTAGTATAGATTCAGGGGTTTCACCCCTCCACTTT.

The CDR3 DNA reads TGTGCCAGCAGCTTTGCGGAAGAGACCCAGTACTTC. Its translation is CASSFAEETQYF. J is TRBJ2-5 and V is TRBV7-9, with D unresolved. There are 12 residues in the CDR3. Trimming took 3 bases from V and 3 from J, leaving 5 bases between them. The germline gives CDR1 SEHNR, CDR2 FQNEAQ (reference sequence).

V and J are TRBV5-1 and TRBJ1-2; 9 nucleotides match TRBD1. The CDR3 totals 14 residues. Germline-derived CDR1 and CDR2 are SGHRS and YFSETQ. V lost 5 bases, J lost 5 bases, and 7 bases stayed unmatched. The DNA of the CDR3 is TGCGCCAGCAGGTCCCCGGGACAGGGATATGGCTACACCTTC. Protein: CASRSPGQGYGYTF.

CDR3 sequence (DNA): TGTGCCAGCAGCTCAGACGAGCGGGGAAGCACAGATACGCAGTATTTT. Encoded protein: CASSSDERGSTDTQYF. The chain has TRBV7-8 and TRBJ2-3; 7 bases map to TRBD2. Germline CDR1 is SGHVS and CDR2 is FQNEAQ. The CDR3 runs to 16 residues. J lost 0 bases, V lost 4 bases, and 7 bases had no gene match. The full variable domain, with the rest looked up from reference TRBV7-8 and TRBJ2-3, is GAGVSQSPRYKVAKRGQDVALRCDPISGHVSLFWYQQALGQGPEFLTYFQNEAQLDKSGLPSDRFFAERPEGSVSTLKIQRTQQEDSAVYLCASSSDERGSTDTQYFGPGTRLTVL.

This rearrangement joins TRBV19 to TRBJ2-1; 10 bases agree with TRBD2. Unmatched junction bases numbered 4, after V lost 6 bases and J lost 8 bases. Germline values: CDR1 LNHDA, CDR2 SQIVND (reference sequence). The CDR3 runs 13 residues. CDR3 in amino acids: CASRKRGGYEQFF. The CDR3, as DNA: TGTGCCAGTAGGAAGCGGGGGGGCTATGAGCAGTTCTTC. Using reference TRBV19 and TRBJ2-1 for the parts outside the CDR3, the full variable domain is DGGITQSPKYLFRKEGQNVTLSCEQNLNHDAMYWYRQDPGQGLRLIYYSQIVNDFQKGDIAEGYSVSREKKESFPLTVTSAQKNPTAFYLCASRKRGGYEQFFGPGTRLTVL.

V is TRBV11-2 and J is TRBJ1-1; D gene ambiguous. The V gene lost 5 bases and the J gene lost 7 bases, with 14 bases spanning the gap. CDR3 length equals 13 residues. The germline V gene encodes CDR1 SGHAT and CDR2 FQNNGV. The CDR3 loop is CASSPENTVEAFF. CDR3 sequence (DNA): TGTGCCAGCAGCCCCGAAAACACGGTTGAAGCTTTCTTT.

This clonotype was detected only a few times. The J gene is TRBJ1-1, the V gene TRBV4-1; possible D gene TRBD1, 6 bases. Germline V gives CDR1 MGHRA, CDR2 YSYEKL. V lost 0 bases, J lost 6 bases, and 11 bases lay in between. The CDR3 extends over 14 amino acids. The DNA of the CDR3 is TGCGCCAGCAGCCAAGATGACAGGAGGGCTGAAGCTTTCTTT. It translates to CASSQDDRRAEAFF.

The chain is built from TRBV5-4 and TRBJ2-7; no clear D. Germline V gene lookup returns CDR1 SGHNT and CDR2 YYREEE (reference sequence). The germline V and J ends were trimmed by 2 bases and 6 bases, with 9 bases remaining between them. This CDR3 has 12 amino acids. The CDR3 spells CASSFDHLEQYF. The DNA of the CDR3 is TGTGCCAGCAGCTTTGACCACCTCGAGCAGTACTTC.

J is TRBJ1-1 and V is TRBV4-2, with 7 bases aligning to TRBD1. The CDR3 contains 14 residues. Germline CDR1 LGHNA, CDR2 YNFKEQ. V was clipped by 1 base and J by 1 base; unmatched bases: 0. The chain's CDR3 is CASSQAGGNTEAFF. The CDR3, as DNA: TGTGCCAGCAGCCAAGCAGGGGGGAACACTGAAGCTTTCTTT.

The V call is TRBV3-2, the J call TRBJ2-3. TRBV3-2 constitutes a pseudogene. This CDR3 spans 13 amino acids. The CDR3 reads CASSQERNGPSPF. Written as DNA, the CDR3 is TGTGCCAGCAGCCAAGAACGAAACGGTCCGAGCCCTTTT.

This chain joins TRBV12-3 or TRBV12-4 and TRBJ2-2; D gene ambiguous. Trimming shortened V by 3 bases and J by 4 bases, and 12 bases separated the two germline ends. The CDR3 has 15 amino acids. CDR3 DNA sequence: TGTGCCAGCAGTTTTTGGGAAGTCGGCACCGGGGAGCTGTTTTTT. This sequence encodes CASSFWEVGTGELFF.

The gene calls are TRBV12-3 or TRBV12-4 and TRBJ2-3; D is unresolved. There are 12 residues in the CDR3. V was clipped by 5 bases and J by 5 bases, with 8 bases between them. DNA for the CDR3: TGTGCCAGCAGTACTGTGGGAGATACGCAGTATTTT. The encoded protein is CASSTVGDTQYF.

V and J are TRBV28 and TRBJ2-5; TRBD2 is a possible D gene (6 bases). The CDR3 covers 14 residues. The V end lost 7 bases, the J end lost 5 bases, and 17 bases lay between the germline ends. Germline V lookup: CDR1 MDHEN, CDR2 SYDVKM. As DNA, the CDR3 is TGTGCCAGCACGGCTATGCGGGGTGGGGAGACCCAGTACTTC. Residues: CASTAMRGGETQYF. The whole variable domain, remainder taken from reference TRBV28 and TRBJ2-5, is DVKVTQSSRYLVKRTGEKVFLECVQDMDHENMFWYRQDPGLGLRLIYFSYDVKMKEKGDIPEGYSVSREKKERFSLILESASTNQTSMYLCASTAMRGGETQYFGPGTRLLVL.

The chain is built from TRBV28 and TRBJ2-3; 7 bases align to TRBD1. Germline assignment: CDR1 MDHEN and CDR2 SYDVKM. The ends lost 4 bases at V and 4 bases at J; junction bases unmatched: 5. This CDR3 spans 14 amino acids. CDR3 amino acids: CASSSPGTADTQYF. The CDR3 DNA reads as TGTGCCAGCAGTTCCCCTGGGACAGCAGATACGCAGTATTTT.

The DNA of the CDR3 is TGTGCCAGCAGCTTAGGTGAAGGGAGGTTGCGCAATCAGCCCCAGCATTTT. Translation gives CASSLGEGRLRNQPQHF. The V and J genes are TRBV7-2 and TRBJ1-5; D gene ambiguous. Germline CDR1 and CDR2: SGHTA and FQGNSA. The V and J ends lost 1 base and 2 bases respectively, with 15 bases between them. The length of the CDR3 is 17 residues.

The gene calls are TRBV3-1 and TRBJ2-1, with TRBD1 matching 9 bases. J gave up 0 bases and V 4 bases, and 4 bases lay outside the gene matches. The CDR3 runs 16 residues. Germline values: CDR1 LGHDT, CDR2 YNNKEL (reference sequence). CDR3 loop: CASSRPTGGSYNEQFF. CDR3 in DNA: TGTGCCAGCAGCCGCCCGACAGGGGGCTCCTACAATGAGCAGTTCTTC.

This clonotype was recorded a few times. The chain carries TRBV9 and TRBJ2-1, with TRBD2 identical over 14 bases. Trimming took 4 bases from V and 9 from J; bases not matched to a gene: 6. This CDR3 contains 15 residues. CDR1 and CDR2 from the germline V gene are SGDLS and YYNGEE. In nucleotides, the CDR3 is TGTGCCAGCAGCCTCGGACTAGCGGGGGGCGCTGAGCAGTTCTTC. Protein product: CASSLGLAGGAEQFF.

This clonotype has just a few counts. CDR3 coding DNA: TGTGCCAGCAGCCAAGATTGGCGGGCCACAGATACGCAGTATTTT. Translation: CASSQDWRATDTQYF. The chain carries TRBV4-2 and TRBJ2-3; D is possibly TRBD2 (5 bases). V was trimmed by 0 bases and J by 2 bases, leaving 9 bases between them. Germline-derived CDR1 and CDR2 are LGHNA and YNFKEQ. The CDR3 is 15 amino acids.

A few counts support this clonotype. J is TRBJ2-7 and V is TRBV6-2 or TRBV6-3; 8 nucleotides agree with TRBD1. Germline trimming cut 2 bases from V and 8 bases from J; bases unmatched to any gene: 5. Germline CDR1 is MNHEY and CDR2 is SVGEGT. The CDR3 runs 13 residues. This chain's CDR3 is CASSYTDRDKQYV. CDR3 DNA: TGTGCCAGCAGTTACACGGACAGGGATAAGCAGTACGTC.

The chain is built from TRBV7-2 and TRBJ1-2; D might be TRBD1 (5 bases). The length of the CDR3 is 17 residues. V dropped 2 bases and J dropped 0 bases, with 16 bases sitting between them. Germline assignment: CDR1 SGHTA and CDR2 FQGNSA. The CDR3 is CASSLRSRATANYGYTF. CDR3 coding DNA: TGTGCCAGCAGCTTAAGGTCCAGGGCCACAGCTAACTATGGCTACACCTTC.

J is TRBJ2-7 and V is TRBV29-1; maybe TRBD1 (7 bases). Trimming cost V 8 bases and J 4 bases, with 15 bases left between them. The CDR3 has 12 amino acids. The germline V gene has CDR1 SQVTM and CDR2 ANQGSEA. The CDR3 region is CSFRTGGYEQYF. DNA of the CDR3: TGCAGCTTCAGGACAGGAGGGTACGAGCAGTACTTC.

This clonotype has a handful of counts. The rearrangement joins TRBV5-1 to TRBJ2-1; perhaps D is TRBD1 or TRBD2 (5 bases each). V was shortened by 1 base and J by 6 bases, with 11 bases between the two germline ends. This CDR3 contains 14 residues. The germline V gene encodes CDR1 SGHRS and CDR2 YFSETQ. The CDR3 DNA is TGCGCCAGCAGCTTGAGGTGGGGGATCAATGAGCAGTTCTTC. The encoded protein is CASSLRWGINEQFF.

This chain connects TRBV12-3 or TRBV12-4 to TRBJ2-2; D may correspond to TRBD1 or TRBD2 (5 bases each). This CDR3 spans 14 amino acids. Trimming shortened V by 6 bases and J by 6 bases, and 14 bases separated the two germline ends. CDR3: CASSPPGAAGELFF. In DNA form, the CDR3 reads TGTGCCAGCAGCCCCCCCGGGGCAGCCGGGGAGCTGTTTTTT.

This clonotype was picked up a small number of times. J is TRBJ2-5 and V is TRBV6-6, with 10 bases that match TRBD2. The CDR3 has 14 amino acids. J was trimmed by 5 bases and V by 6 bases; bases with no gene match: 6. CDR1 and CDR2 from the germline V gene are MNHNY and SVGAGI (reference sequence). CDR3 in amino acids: CASRRTSGEETQYF. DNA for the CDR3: TGTGCCAGCAGACGGACTAGCGGTGAGGAGACCCAGTACTTC.

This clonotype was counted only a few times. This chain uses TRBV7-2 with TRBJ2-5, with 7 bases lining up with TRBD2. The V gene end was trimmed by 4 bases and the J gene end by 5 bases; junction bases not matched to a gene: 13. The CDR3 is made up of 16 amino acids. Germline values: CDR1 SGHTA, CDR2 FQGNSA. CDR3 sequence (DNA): TGTGCCAGCAGCTCCGAGCCCCTAGCGGTGGGGGAGACCCAGTACTTC. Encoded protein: CASSSEPLAVGETQYF. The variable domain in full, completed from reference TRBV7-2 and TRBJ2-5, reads GAGVSQSPSNKVTEKGKDVELRCDPISGHTALYWYRQSLGQGLEFLIYFQGNSAPDKSGLPSDRFSAERTGGSVSTLTIQRTQQEDSAVYLCASSSEPLAVGETQYFGPGTRLLVL.